This TCR beta chain is drawn from a study of CD8 T cells in ankylosing spondylitis. With regard to this clonotype: Its specificity is unknown.

MiXCR, run by TCRdb on the 5' RACE reads, gives a single entry per CDR3 protein. The sample comprises about 200,000 distinct CDR3 sequences, over 10% of which are singletons, and 16% rests with the top ten. Study results and caveats: In synovial fluid and blood from reactive arthritis, some motif variants were previously reported.

The V end was cut by 3 bases, the J end by 2 bases, with 7 bases between. Germline V gives CDR1 LNHDA, CDR2 SQIVND (reference sequence). The CDR3 has 14 amino acids. The receptor was isolated from a male donor with ankylosing spondylitis or in good health (not recorded which). The chain is built from TRBV19 and TRBJ2-2; D gene uncertain. Sequenced material: blood, either unsorted or a sorted T cell fraction (not recorded which). The DNA of the CDR3 is TGTGCCAGTAGTATCGGCCTTAACACCGGGGAGCTGTTTTTT. Amino acid sequence: CASSIGLNTGELFF. The full variable domain, completed using reference TRBV19 and TRBJ2-2, is DGGITQSPKYLFRKEGQNVTLSCEQNLNHDAMYWYRQDPGQGLRLIYYSQIVNDFQKGDIAEGYSVSREKKESFPLTVTSAQKNPTAFYLCASSIGLNTGELFFGEGSRLTVL.